The next 10 T cell receptor beta chains were all read from a single sample in a study of control samples from healthy donors and cancer patients. Assay: immunoSEQ multiplex PCR; the TCRdb copy retains only in-frame clones and omits some. The sample includes about 93,000 clones, 88% seen only once; the top ten take under 15%. Sequencing was done on a sample of blood. The source of these receptors is a woman in her seventies in good health.

This chain links TRBV10-3 with TRBJ1-2; 8 nucleotides agree with TRBD1. The CDR3 is made up of 15 amino acids. V dropped 0 bases and J dropped 7; count of bases not matched to a gene: 7. CDR1 is ENHRY, CDR2 SYGVKD, per germline. The CDR3 region is CAISESSTGGSGYTF. The CDR3 DNA sequence: TGTGCCATCAGTGAGTCGTCCACAGGGGGATCTGGCTACACCTTC.

The V gene is TRBV25-1, the J gene TRBJ1-1; D ambiguous. Trimming took 6 bases from V and 6 from J, leaving 14 bases between them. The germline gives CDR1 MGHDK, CDR2 SYGVNS. CDR3 length equals 13 residues. CDR3 nucleotide sequence: TGTGCCAGCAGAGGAGAAGTCTTCTCTGAAGCTTTCTTT. This codes for CASRGEVFSEAFF.

The chain couples TRBV7-2 to TRBJ2-5, with 11 bases fitting TRBD2. Germline V gene sequence: CDR1 SGHTA, CDR2 FQGNSA. V dropped 5 bases and J dropped 5; count of bases not matched to a gene: 7. The CDR3 spans 15 residues. The CDR3 DNA follows: TGTGCCAGCAGCAGACTAGCGGGACTAGGGGAGACCCAGTACTTC. Its translation is CASSRLAGLGETQYF. Drawing the rest from reference TRBV7-2 and TRBJ2-5, the complete variable domain is GAGVSQSPSNKVTEKGKDVELRCDPISGHTALYWYRQSLGQGLEFLIYFQGNSAPDKSGLPSDRFSAERTGGSVSTLTIQRTQQEDSAVYLCASSRLAGLGETQYFGPGTRLLVL.

The chain employs TRBV18 and TRBJ2-7, with D perhaps matching TRBD2 (6 bases). CDR1 KGHSH and CDR2 LQKENI come from the germline V gene. The V end was cut by 3 bases, the J end by 3 bases, with 12 bases between. This CDR3 has 14 amino acids. DNA of the CDR3: TGTGCCAGCTCACCTCAGACCGGGGGCTACGAGCAGTACTTC. Translation gives CASSPQTGGYEQYF.

The rearrangement joins TRBV7-8 to TRBJ2-1; TRBD1 is a possible D gene (6 bases). V lost 1 base and J lost 2, with 15 bases in between. This CDR3 has 17 amino acids. Germline values: CDR1 SGHVS, CDR2 FQNEAQ. CDR3 sequence (DNA): TGTGCCAGCAGCTTAGTACCCCCGACAGGCCCCTACAATGAGCAGTTCTTC. It encodes CASSLVPPTGPYNEQFF.

The chain links TRBV5-4 to TRBJ2-1; D gene unclear. From germline, CDR1 is SGHNT and CDR2 YYREEE (reference sequence). This CDR3 region has 14 residues. The ends were cut back, 2 bases at V and 6 bases at J, with 12 bases in the middle. The chain's CDR3 is CASSFPDPRNEQFF. In nucleotides, the CDR3 is TGTGCCAGCAGCTTTCCGGACCCCCGCAATGAGCAGTTCTTC.

CDR3 sequence (DNA): TGTGCCAGCAGCTTAAAAAAGGGGGTGGGGAACACTGAAGCTTTCTTT. This codes for CASSLKKGVGNTEAFF. The V gene is TRBV7-3, the J gene TRBJ1-1; D is possibly TRBD1 (6 bases). This CDR3 is built from 16 residues. V was clipped by 1 base and J by 1 base, with 13 bases between them. Germline V CDR1 and CDR2: SGHTA, FQGTGA.

Details on this clone: One end of the junction is discordant with germline, which a read error may explain. V gene TRBV6-4 combines with J gene TRBJ1-2, with a possible D match to TRBD1 (5 bases). In germline, CDR1 is MRHNA, CDR2 SNTAGT. This CDR3 spans 15 amino acids. CDR3 region: CASSNSQDTSYGYTF. CDR3 sequence (DNA): TGTGCCAGCAGTAACTCACAGGACACCTCCTATGGCTACACCTTC.

The chain has TRBV6-4 and TRBJ2-5; D not certain. CDR3 length equals 13 residues. Germline loops: CDR1 MRHNA, CDR2 SNTAGT. Trimming removed 5 bases from V and 5 bases from J, with 12 bases in between. The CDR3 nucleotides are TGTGCCAGCAGTAGGCAGGAATGGGAGACCCAGTACTTC. It codes for CASSRQEWETQYF.

This chain links TRBV5-6 with TRBJ2-7, with D possibly being TRBD1 or TRBD2 (5 bases each). The CDR3 has 16 amino acids. V shed 5 bases and J shed 7 bases, with 25 bases lying between them. Germline V gene lookup returns CDR1 SGHDT and CDR2 YYEEEE. Written as DNA, the CDR3 is TGTGCCAGCAGTCGGGACGCACACTTGACCAAAACGGAGCAGTACTTC. Translating gives CASSRDAHLTKTEQYF.